These 26 T cell receptor beta chains were all obtained from the same sample, sequenced in a study of T-cell reconstitution after alpha-beta-depleted transplantation in children. Preparation of the TCRbeta library involved a method that used unique molecular identifiers. In TCRdb, the PCR reads were re-called with MiXCR into one record per CDR3 protein. The profile shows around 440,000 distinct CDR3 sequences, roughly 16% of them singletons. The sequenced sample was PBMCs, mostly from graft donor cells, obtained 360 days after TCRalphabeta/CD19-depleted stem cell transplant. The receptor set was obtained from a boy under two years old who had a stem cell transplant for Wiskott-Aldrich syndrome, so the T cells may come from the graft donor.

The gene calls are TRBV9 and TRBJ2-3; D is ambiguous. Trimming pared 0 bases from V and 3 bases from J, leaving 5 bases between. Germline-derived CDR1 and CDR2 are SGDLS and YYNGEE. The CDR3 covers 13 residues. Written as DNA, the CDR3 is TGTGCCAGCAGCGTAGCTTGGACAGATACGCAGTATTTT. Translating it yields CASSVAWTDTQYF.

This clonotype was counted only a few times. This chain uses TRBV15 with TRBJ1-1, with D possibly TRBD1 on 5 matching bases. Trimming removed 1 base from V and 1 base from J, with 16 bases in between. CDR3 length equals 17 residues. Looked up from germline, CDR1 is LNHNV and CDR2 is YYDKDF (reference sequence). The CDR3 DNA is TGTGCCACCAGCAGAGTCATGGGGGGACGGTGGAACACTGAAGCTTTCTTT. It specifies CATSRVMGGRWNTEAFF.

This clonotype was recorded a few times. This chain connects TRBV7-2 to TRBJ2-1, with D tentatively TRBD2 (5 bases). CDR3 size: 16 residues. Germline CDR1 and CDR2: SGHTA and FQGNSA. The V and J ends lost 0 bases and 6 bases respectively, with 15 bases between them. CDR3 sequence: CASSLAQRRKGNEQFF. As DNA, the CDR3 is TGTGCCAGCAGCTTAGCGCAGCGGCGTAAGGGCAATGAGCAGTTCTTC.

V and J are TRBV11-1 and TRBJ2-4, with 15 bases aligning to TRBD2. In germline, CDR1 is SGHAT, CDR2 FQDESV (reference sequence). The CDR3 sequence is 20 residues long. Unmatched junction bases numbered 11, after V lost 5 bases and J lost 0 bases. The CDR3 DNA sequence: TGTGCCAGCAGCCCCACAGGATGGACTAGCGGGAGGGGAGCCAAAAACATTCAGTACTTC. Its protein product is CASSPTGWTSGRGAKNIQYF. Filled out from reference TRBV11-1 and TRBJ2-4, the complete variable domain reads EAEVAQSPRYKITEKSQAVAFWCDPISGHATLYWYRQILGQGPELLVQFQDESVVDDSQLPKDRFSAERLKGVDSTLKIQPAELGDSAMYLCASSPTGWTSGRGAKNIQYFGAGTRLSVL.

This chain joins TRBV5-1 and TRBJ1-6, with 8 bases identical to TRBD1. After removal of 1 base from V and 11 bases from J, the junction contained 5 bases not matched to a gene. This CDR3 has 14 amino acids. Germline V gene sequence: CDR1 SGHRS, CDR2 YFSETQ. The DNA for the CDR3 is TGCGCCAGCAGCTTGTGGACAGGGAATACACCCCTCCACTTT. It translates to CASSLWTGNTPLHF.

This clonotype came up a few times. This rearrangement joins TRBV12-3 or TRBV12-4 to TRBJ1-2; 8 nucleotides agree with TRBD1. The CDR3 length is 13 residues. Trimming removed 5 bases from V and 8 bases from J; junction bases left unmatched: 7. CDR3 bases: TGTGCCAGCAGTCCCGGACAGGGACGAGGCTACACCTTC. Amino acids: CASSPGQGRGYTF.

J is TRBJ1-2 and V is TRBV27; D is possibly TRBD1 (5 bases). Trimming stripped 5 bases from V and 3 bases from J, with 7 bases between. Germline V lookup: CDR1 MNHEY, CDR2 SMNVEV (reference sequence). CDR3 length: 12 residues. The CDR3 region is CASSPGDYGYTF. The DNA of the CDR3 is TGTGCCAGCAGTCCGGGGGACTATGGCTACACCTTC.

This clonotype was seen more than once but under ten times. The V call is TRBV28, the J call TRBJ2-3; no reliable D call. Deletions cut 1 base from V and 4 bases from J, with 12 bases between. The CDR3 covers 15 residues. Per germline, CDR1 MDHEN and CDR2 SYDVKM. CDR3 sequence (DNA): TGTGCCAGCAGTTTATCTTTGGCGTCGGCAGATACGCAGTATTTT. Translated, it gives CASSLSLASADTQYF. The whole variable domain, filled in from reference TRBV28 and TRBJ2-3, reads DVKVTQSSRYLVKRTGEKVFLECVQDMDHENMFWYRQDPGLGLRLIYFSYDVKMKEKGDIPEGYSVSREKKERFSLILESASTNQTSMYLCASSLSLASADTQYFGPGTRLTVL.

This clonotype was seen at least ten times. The genes are TRBV12-3 or TRBV12-4 and TRBJ1-5; no definite D call. Trimming stripped 2 bases from V and 2 bases from J, with 10 bases between. The CDR3 extends over 15 amino acids. CDR3 sequence: CASSLWRAGNQPQHF. DNA for the CDR3: TGTGCCAGCAGTTTATGGCGGGCGGGCAATCAGCCCCAGCATTTT.

This clonotype was detected only a few times. The chain links TRBV20-1 to TRBJ2-2; 7 bases map to TRBD2. Germline lookup yields CDR1 DFQATT and CDR2 SNEGSKA (reference sequence). The J segment lost 0 bases and the V segment lost 6 bases, leaving 10 bases of the junction unmatched. The CDR3 has 16 residues. Here the CDR3 reads CSAFLAARSNTGELFF. In DNA form, the CDR3 reads TGCAGTGCCTTCCTAGCGGCACGTTCGAACACCGGGGAGCTGTTTTTT.

The CDR3 DNA sequence: TGTGCCACGCAACAGGCCCCCCCCACCGGGGAGCTGTTTTTT. As protein: CATQQAPPTGELFF. The rearrangement uses TRBV24-1 and TRBJ2-2; tentative D call: TRBD1 (5 bases). This CDR3 is built from 14 residues. V lost 10 bases and J 4 bases, leaving 15 bases between the germline ends. Germline V CDR1 and CDR2: KGHDR, SFDVKD.

This clonotype was seen a few times. The chain is built from TRBV20-1 and TRBJ2-1, with D possibly matching TRBD2 (6 bases). V shed 3 bases and J shed 2 bases, with 11 bases lying between them. Per the germline V gene, CDR1 is DFQATT and CDR2 is SNEGSKA (reference sequence). The CDR3 consists of 14 residues. The CDR3 nucleotides are TGCAGTGCTAGGTTCGCGGGGACCTACAATGAGCAGTTCTTC. This sequence encodes CSARFAGTYNEQFF.

In this sample, this clonotype turned up a few times. The rearrangement links TRBV28 to TRBJ2-7; D is perhaps TRBD1 (6 bases). CDR1 MDHEN and CDR2 SYDVKM come from the germline V gene. Trimming pared 4 bases from V and 7 bases from J, leaving 17 bases between. This CDR3 comprises 14 residues. The CDR3 here is CASSSQGLGWEQYF. In nucleotides, the CDR3 is TGTGCCAGCAGTTCGCAGGGGCTGGGGTGGGAGCAGTACTTC.

This rearrangement joins TRBV20-1 to TRBJ2-1; D perhaps matches TRBD1 (6 bases). This CDR3 has 14 residues. V was cut by 2 bases and J by 0 bases, with 8 bases left in between. Germline V gene sequence: CDR1 DFQATT, CDR2 SNEGSKA (reference sequence). The CDR3 region is CSARQGSSYNEQFF. CDR3 sequence (DNA): TGCAGTGCTAGACAGGGGAGCTCCTACAATGAGCAGTTCTTC.

In its sample, this clonotype was seen a few times. The V and J genes are TRBV18 and TRBJ2-1; 7 bases are a match to TRBD1. CDR1 and CDR2 from the germline V gene are KGHSH and LQKENI. The CDR3 extends over 14 amino acids. Trimming removed 2 bases from V and 3 bases from J; junction bases left unmatched: 1. The CDR3 DNA reads TGTGCCAGCTCACCAGGGGACAGCTACAATGAGCAGTTCTTC. Translation: CASSPGDSYNEQFF.

This clonotype was seen a few times. The chain couples TRBV7-2 to TRBJ2-7, with TRBD1 identical over 8 bases. The germline V gene has CDR1 SGHTA and CDR2 FQGNSA. The CDR3 has 13 amino acids. J lost 3 bases, V lost 5 bases, and 3 bases had no gene match. The CDR3 reads CASSRQGYYEQYF. Written as DNA, the CDR3 is TGTGCCAGCAGCCGACAGGGGTACTACGAGCAGTACTTC.

The table lists this clonotype with a few counts. The CDR3 DNA reads TGTGCCAGCAAACCAGGACACCTGAACACTGAAGCTTTCTTT. It specifies CASKPGHLNTEAFF. The chain joins TRBV11-2 to TRBJ1-1; perhaps TRBD1 as D (5 bases). V lost 7 bases and J lost 0, with 12 bases in between. The CDR3 consists of 14 residues. The germline V gene encodes CDR1 SGHAT and CDR2 FQNNGV. The entire variable domain, with the rest obtained from reference TRBV11-2 and TRBJ1-1, is as follows: EAGVAQSPRYKIIEKRQSVAFWCNPISGHATLYWYQQILGQGPKLLIQFQNNGVVDDSQLPKDRFSAERLKGVDSTLKIQPAKLEDSAVYLCASKPGHLNTEAFFGQGTRLTVV.

This clonotype was detected only a few times. J is TRBJ2-7 and V is TRBV29-1; no reliable D call. Per germline, CDR1 SQVTM and CDR2 ANQGSEA. This CDR3 contains 13 residues. Deletions cut 6 bases from V and 5 bases from J, with 17 bases between. The CDR3 sequence is CSVRRDPRDEQYF. CDR3 in DNA: TGCAGCGTCCGACGAGACCCCCGGGACGAGCAGTACTTC.

This clonotype turned up a few times. V and J are TRBV5-1 and TRBJ1-2, with D possibly matching TRBD1 (5 bases). The V end lost 4 bases, the J end lost 5 bases, and 21 bases lay between the germline ends. Germline V gene data show CDR1 as SGHRS and CDR2 as YFSETQ. The CDR3 contains 16 residues. CDR3 sequence: CASSMTAGALVYGYTF. The DNA of the CDR3 is TGCGCCAGCAGCATGACAGCCGGAGCCCTTGTATATGGCTACACCTTC.

This clonotype was detected a few times. The chain combines TRBV6-1 with TRBJ1-1; D ambiguous. Germline V CDR1 and CDR2: MNHNS, SASEGT. Trimming removed 3 bases at V and 2 bases at J, with 10 bases between. The length of the CDR3 is 14 residues. CDR3 protein: CASSEAGSNTEAFF. CDR3 nucleotide sequence: TGTGCCAGCAGTGAGGCCGGGTCTAACACTGAAGCTTTCTTT.

A few counts support this clonotype. The genes are TRBV12-5 and TRBJ2-1; D might be TRBD2 (5 bases). This CDR3 contains 15 residues. Germline V CDR1 and CDR2: LGHNT, FRNRAP. Trimming took 2 bases from V and 8 from J, leaving 16 bases between them. CDR3 amino acids: CASGLTSLVGDEQFF. Written as DNA, the CDR3 is TGTGCTAGTGGTTTGACCTCACTAGTGGGCGATGAGCAGTTCTTC.

This clonotype was found a few times. A junction end diverges from the germline sequence, so it may reflect a read error. V and J are TRBV7-9 and TRBJ2-1, with 7 bases lining up with TRBD2. This CDR3 is 16 amino acids long. Per germline, CDR1 SEHNR and CDR2 FQNEAQ (reference sequence). The CDR3 loop is CATSPGTAGRADEQFF. The CDR3 DNA sequence: TGTGCCACCAGCCCGGGGACGGCAGGGAGGGCCGATGAGCAGTTCTTC.

The chain has TRBV7-2 and TRBJ2-2, with D possibly matching TRBD1 (6 bases). V gave up 3 bases and J gave up 7 bases, with 12 bases separating them. CDR1 and CDR2 (germline): SGHTA, FQGNSA. There are 14 residues in the CDR3. CDR3 bases: TGTGCCAGCAGCTTTCAGGGGACGAACGGGGAGCTGTTTTTT. Amino acids: CASSFQGTNGELFF.

This clonotype has only a few counts. The chain couples TRBV7-9 to TRBJ2-1; D is uncertain. There are 14 residues in the CDR3. Germline loops: CDR1 SEHNR, CDR2 FQNEAQ (reference sequence). Trimming left V 1 base short and J 5 bases short, with 9 bases between. CDR3 residues: CASSLVGQDNEQFF. The CDR3 bases are TGTGCCAGCAGCTTAGTGGGTCAGGACAATGAGCAGTTCTTC.

Only a few counts were recorded for this clonotype. The V gene is TRBV29-1, the J gene TRBJ2-2; D gene unclear. The V gene's germline CDR1 is SQVTM and CDR2 ANQGSEA. The CDR3 totals 10 residues. The V end lost 5 bases, the J end lost 6 bases, and 4 bases lay between the germline ends. The CDR3 loop reads CSVRAGELFF. The CDR3, as DNA: TGCAGCGTTCGGGCCGGGGAGCTGTTTTTT.

This clonotype has a handful of counts. The rearrangement joins TRBV11-1 to TRBJ2-1; D may be TRBD2 (6 bases). The V and J ends lost 1 base and 3 bases respectively, with 22 bases between them. The CDR3 consists of 19 residues. The V gene's germline CDR1 is SGHAT and CDR2 FQDESV (reference sequence). CDR3 region: CASSLGGLANPGVYNEQFF. As DNA, the CDR3 is TGTGCCAGCAGCTTAGGTGGGCTAGCGAACCCCGGGGTCTACAATGAGCAGTTCTTC.